These T cell receptor beta chains were read from a single sample in a study of T cell repertoires in cytomegalovirus infection. TCRdb itself ran the reads through MiXCR, one entry per CDR3 protein. The data hold about 340,000 distinct CDR3 sequences, with almost 30% observed a single time. No antigen has been identified for these receptors. Sample: cultured PBMCs, taken from culture after CMV antigen stimulation. All receptors come from a human donor in good health (CMV status not recorded). Some clones in this sample may be carry-over from other donors' samples. Each CDR3 is given with its conserved first and last residue. A D gene is named only where the DNA matches it firmly. Part of the rows lack a size; the others show once, few, many or a class for expanded clones.

TRBJ2-1 few TRBV4-1 TRBD2 TGCGCCAGCAGCCAAGGGCTAGCGGGGGTCTACAATGAGCAGTTCTTC CASSQGLAGVYNEQFF
TRBJ1-1 NA TRBV28 NA TGTGCCAGCCGCAGGGTTTATCGAAGTGTGAACACTGAAGCTTTCTTT CASRRVYRSVNTEAFF
TRBJ2-3 NA TRBV10-3 TRBD2 TGTGCCATCACTAGCGGGGCTAGCACAGATACGCAGTATTTT CAITSGASTDTQYF
TRBJ2-3 NA TRBV7-2 TRBD2 TGTGCCAGCAGCTTAACCGGGACTAGTTCAGATACGCAGTATTTT CASSLTGTSSDTQYF
TRBJ2-2 NA TRBV20-1 NA TGCAGTGCTAAGATCGGGGGGCCGAACACCGGGGAGCTGTTTTTT CSAKIGGPNTGELFF
TRBJ1-2 NA TRBV10-3 NA TGTGCCATCAGTGAGGGGGGCAAGGGCTATGGCTACACCTTC CAISEGGKGYGYTF
TRBJ2-1 NA TRBV28 NA TGTGCCAGCAGTTTACCGATTCACTACCGTCGAGGGACGAGCTCCTACAATGAGCAGTTCTTC CASSLPIHYRRGTSSYNEQFF
TRBJ1-4 NA TRBV14 NA TGTGCCAGCAGCCTGCGGACCTCGGCTAATGAAAAACTGTTTTTT CASSLRTSANEKLFF
TRBJ2-1 NA TRBV4-1 TRBD1 TGCGCCAGCAGCCAAGAAGGGACAGCTTTTAATGAGCAGTTCTTC CASSQEGTAFNEQFF
TRBJ2-7 NA TRBV27 NA TGTGCCAGCAGTGGAGGGCTCAGCTCCTACGAGCAGTACTTC CASSGGLSSYEQYF
TRBJ2-1 NA TRBV7-9 TRBD1 TGTGCCAGCAGCTCAACAGGGGGTTCACGCGATGAGCAGTTCTTC CASSSTGGSRDEQFF
TRBJ2-7 few TRBV10-3 TRBD1 TGTGCCATCAGCAAGAATACCGGGACAGGTAGCTACGAGCAGTACTTC CAISKNTGTGSYEQYF
TRBJ2-1 NA TRBV6-6 TRBD2 TGTGCCAGCAGAGGGACTAGCGGGGGGGCTTTGAATGAGCAGTTCTTC CASRGTSGGALNEQFF
TRBJ1-1 NA TRBV10-3 NA TGTGCCATCAGTGAGCCAGGGTCGACTGAAGCTTTCTTT CAISEPGSTEAFF
TRBJ1-2 many TRBV7-2 TRBD1 TGTGCCAGCAGCTTAATGACCCGGACAGGTGGGAACTATGGCTACACCTTC CASSLMTRTGGNYGYTF
TRBJ2-1 few TRBV7-2 TRBD2 TGTGCCAGCAGCGCGCCTAGCGGGGCATACAATGAGCAGTTCTTC CASSAPSGAYNEQFF
TRBJ1-1 many TRBV5-4 NA TGTGCCAGCAGCTTGTTGGGGGGACGGACTGAAGCTTTCTTT CASSLLGGRTEAFF
TRBJ2-5 few TRBV12-3/TRBV12-4 TRBD1 TGTGCCAGCAGTTTCGCACCGGGACAGGGGGAGACCCAGTACTTC CASSFAPGQGETQYF
TRBJ2-7 NA TRBV5-6 NA TGTGCCAGCAGCTTCGAGATGGAGCAGTACTTC CASSFEMEQYF
TRBJ1-5 NA TRBV4-2 NA TGTGCCAGCAGCCAAGATAGGTCGGGGGCGAGGCCCCAGCATTTT CASSQDRSGARPQHF
TRBJ1-5 few TRBV7-6 NA TGTGCCAGCAGCTCCGGGACGGGATTGGGGCAGCCCCAGCATTTT CASSSGTGLGQPQHF
TRBJ1-3 NA TRBV12-3/TRBV12-4 NA TGTGCCAGCAGCCCCGGACCCAGCGATGGAAACACCATATATTTT CASSPGPSDGNTIYF
TRBJ2-5 NA TRBV4-2 TRBD2 TGTGCCAGCAGCCAAGTAGCGGGGGGGCCGTTGGGCCAAGAGGCCCAGTACTTC CASSQVAGGPLGQEAQYF
TRBJ1-2 NA TRBV19 NA TGTGCCAGTACCTCATGGGGGGTGTCTAACTATGGCTACACCTTC CASTSWGVSNYGYTF
TRBJ2-7 many TRBV10-3 NA TGTGCCATCAGTGGGGACAACTACGAGCAGTACTTC CAISGDNYEQYF
TRBJ2-1 few TRBV5-6 TRBD2 TGTGCCAGCAGCTTCCGGCGTAGCGGGGGCCTCAATGAGCAGTTCTTC CASSFRRSGGLNEQFF
TRBJ1-2 NA TRBV2 NA TGTGCCAGCAGTGAAAAACGAGAAAACTATGGCTACACCTTC CASSEKRENYGYTF
TRBJ2-3 few TRBV7-9 NA TGTGCCAGCAGCCGTGGGGACACCCCAGATACGCAGTATTTT CASSRGDTPDTQYF
TRBJ1-1 NA TRBV6-5 NA TGTGCCAGCGCCAGCAGGCTCATGAACACTGAAGCTTTCTTT CASASRLMNTEAFF
TRBJ2-7 NA TRBV28 TRBD2 TGTGCCAGCTCCTTGTCGGGAGGGCCTTACGAGCAGTACTTC CASSLSGGPYEQYF
TRBJ1-1 few TRBV10-3 TRBD1 TGTGCCACGTTGAGGGGGACAGGGTTGACGAACACTGAAGCTTTCTTT CATLRGTGLTNTEAFF
TRBJ2-5 many TRBV5-4 TRBD1 TGTGCCAGCAGCCGCGAACAGGGGACGGGAGAGACCCAGTACTTC CASSREQGTGETQYF
TRBJ2-7 few TRBV11-2 TRBD1 TGTGCCAGCAGCGCCGGGACAGGGACCTACGAGCAGTACTTC CASSAGTGTYEQYF
TRBJ2-1 NA TRBV12-3/TRBV12-4 NA TGTGCCAGCAGCCTTCTTATTCCCAACAATGAGCAGTTCTTC CASSLLIPNNEQFF
TRBJ2-1 NA TRBV27 TRBD1 TGTGCCAGCAGTCCCTCTCGACAGGGAAGCGATGAGCAGTTCTTC CASSPSRQGSDEQFF
TRBJ2-2 few TRBV7-2 NA TGTGCCAGCAGCTTAGAGGGTTCGAGCACCGGGGAGCTGTTTTTT CASSLEGSSTGELFF
TRBJ1-1 few TRBV19 NA TGTGCCAGTACTAATGGGAACACTGAAGCTTTCTTT CASTNGNTEAFF
TRBJ1-6 few TRBV7-8 TRBD1 TGTGCCAGCAGCTTTCGACAGGGTAATTCACCCCTCCACTTT CASSFRQGNSPLHF